Listed below are T cell receptor beta chains from one sample, sequenced in a study of cytomegalovirus exposure and HLA in healthy donors. Repertoires were generated with immunoSEQ multiplex PCR, while TCRdb's copy carries only in-frame clones and drops some. The sample holds some 150,000 clones, 80% seen once. The material sequenced was PBMCs. Receptor source: a man aged 18 to 30 in good health and CMV-seropositive. CDR3s include the opening cysteine and the closing phenylalanine or tryptophan. The D gene is left open where the match is weak. Clone size is stated in some rows and not others, as once, few, many or a class when expanded.

CDR3 length,V gene,D gene,J gene,clone size,CDR3 DNA,CDR3 protein
17,TRBV7-8,.,TRBJ1-6,.,TGTGCCAGCAGCGGGAGGACGGGCAGCTCCTATAATTCACCCCTCCACTTT,CASSGRTGSSYNSPLHF
14,TRBV7-2,TRBD1,TRBJ1-6,few,TGTGCCAGCAGCCTCGGGACAGGCCAGGAGGCCCTCCACTTT,CASSLGTGQEALHF
16,TRBV29-1,TRBD1,TRBJ1-2,few,TGCAGCGTTGAAGATCCTTCGACAGGGGGCACCTATGGCTACACCTTC,CSVEDPSTGGTYGYTF
19,TRBV5-4,TRBD1,TRBJ1-1,once,TGTGCCAGCAGCTTGGGCTTTCGGGACAGGACATCTCGGAACACTGAAGCTTTCTTT,CASSLGFRDRTSRNTEAFF
15,TRBV27,.,TRBJ1-4,few,TGTGCCAGCAGCCCTAGGGGTGGAACTAATGAAAAACTGTTTTTT,CASSPRGGTNEKLFF
14,TRBV11-2,TRBD1,TRBJ2-7,.,TGTGCCAGCAGCTATGGACAGGACGGGTACGAGCAGTACTTC,CASSYGQDGYEQYF
14,TRBV9,.,TRBJ2-1,.,TGTGCCAGCAGCGTAGCCAGGGAAATGCGGGAGCAGTTCTTC,CASSVAREMREQFF
12,TRBV10-3,.,TRBJ2-7,few,TGTGCCATCAGTGACAGGCCCTACGAGCAGTACTTC,CAISDRPYEQYF
14,TRBV29-1,TRBD2,TRBJ2-3,.,TGCAGCGCCCGAGAGGGCGGGAGAGGGGATACGCAGTATTTT,CSAREGGRGDTQYF
13,TRBV2,.,TRBJ1-6,.,TGTGCCAGCAGCCTCAGAAATAATTCACCCCTCCACTTT,CASSLRNNSPLHF
13,TRBV29-1,.,TRBJ1-1,.,TGCAGCGTGAACCGGGACTGGGACACTGAAGCTTTCTTT,CSVNRDWDTEAFF
16,TRBV11-3,TRBD1,TRBJ2-3,.,TGTGCCAGCAGCGCTACCGACAGGGAGTTCACAGATACGCAGTATTTT,CASSATDREFTDTQYF
12,TRBV6-1,.,TRBJ2-1,.,TGTGCCAGCAGTGAGCTATCCAATGAGCAGTTCTTC,CASSELSNEQFF
14,TRBV18,.,TRBJ2-7,.,TGTGCCAGCTCACCGGAGACGGGGACCTACGAGCAGTACTTC,CASSPETGTYEQYF
15,TRBV11-3,TRBD1,TRBJ2-1,.,TGTGCCAGCAGCTTAGGGACAGGGGGTTACAATGAGCAGTTCTTC,CASSLGTGGYNEQFF
14,TRBV6-4,.,TRBJ2-7,.,TGTGCCATCAGAAGAGGACTAAACTCCTACGAGCAGTACTTC,CAIRRGLNSYEQYF
12,TRBV7-3,.,TRBJ2-3,once,TGTGCCAGCAGCTTATCCGGAGATACGCAGTATTTT,CASSLSGDTQYF
11,TRBV21-1,.,TRBJ2-7,.,TGTGCCAGCAGCAAAGGTAGTGAGCAGTACTTC,CASSKGSEQYF
15,TRBV5-4,TRBD2,TRBJ2-7,once,TGTGCCAGCAGCCCACTTCTGGGAGGGACCTACGAGCAGTACTTC,CASSPLLGGTYEQYF
13,TRBV7-9,.,TRBJ1-1,.,TGTGCCAGCAGCGGGCAGGGTCACAGTGAAGCTTTCTTT,CASSGQGHSEAFF
16,TRBV7-9,TRBD1,TRBJ1-3,once,TGTGCCAGCAGCCCCACCCAACAGGGGAGCGGAAACACCATATATTTT,CASSPTQQGSGNTIYF
16,TRBV7-6,.,TRBJ2-7,.,TGTGCCAGCAGCCCAGGACCAGGGGACGGGACCTACGAGCAGTACTTC,CASSPGPGDGTYEQYF
15,TRBV7-2,.,TRBJ1-3,few,TGTGCCAGCAGCCCGCTACTTACCTCTGGAAACACCATATATTTT,CASSPLLTSGNTIYF
14,TRBV7-2,TRBD1,TRBJ1-2,.,TGTGCCAGCAGCCGGGACAGTATTCGTCATGGCTACACCTTC,CASSRDSIRHGYTF
14,TRBV10-3,.,TRBJ1-6,once,TGTGCCATCAGTGAGGCTAAGTCCAATTCACCCCTCCACTTT,CAISEAKSNSPLHF